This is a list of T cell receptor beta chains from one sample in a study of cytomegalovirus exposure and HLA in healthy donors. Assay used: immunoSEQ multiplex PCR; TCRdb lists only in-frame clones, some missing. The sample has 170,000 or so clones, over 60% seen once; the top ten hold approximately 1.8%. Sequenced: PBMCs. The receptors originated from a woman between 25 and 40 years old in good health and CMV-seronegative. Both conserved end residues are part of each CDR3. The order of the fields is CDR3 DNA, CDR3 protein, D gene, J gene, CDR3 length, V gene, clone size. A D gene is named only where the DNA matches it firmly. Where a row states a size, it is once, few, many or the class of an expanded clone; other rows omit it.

DNA: TGTGCCAGCAGCTTATCAGGCAGGGGGATATCAGAGACCCAGTACTTC; CDR3: CASSLSGRGISETQYF; D: TRBD1; J: TRBJ2-5; length: 16; V: TRBV7-9; size: -
DNA: TGCAGCGTTGAACCGACAGGTGCGGGGGGACGAAAAGAGACCCAGTACTTC; CDR3: CSVEPTGAGGRKETQYF; D: TRBD2; J: TRBJ2-5; length: 17; V: TRBV29-1; size: -
DNA: TGTGCCAGCAGGGTAGGCAGGGCCTACGAGCAGTACTTC; CDR3: CASRVGRAYEQYF; D: -; J: TRBJ2-7; length: 13; V: TRBV27; size: -
DNA: TGTGCCAGTAGCCGGACTAGCGGGGTCTTCAATGAGCAGTTCTTC; CDR3: CASSRTSGVFNEQFF; D: TRBD2; J: TRBJ2-1; length: 15; V: TRBV19; size: -
DNA: TGTGCCAGCTCACCACCCAACCGGGTGGGGCGGACAGATACGCAGTATTTT; CDR3: CASSPPNRVGRTDTQYF; D: -; J: TRBJ2-3; length: 17; V: TRBV18; size: -
DNA: TGTGCCAGCACTCTAGGACAGTCGGGTGAGCAGTTCTTC; CDR3: CASTLGQSGEQFF; D: -; J: TRBJ2-1; length: 13; V: TRBV5-4; size: once
DNA: TGTGCCAGCAGCTTAGAGGGGACACCCTATCAGCCCCAGCATTTT; CDR3: CASSLEGTPYQPQHF; D: -; J: TRBJ1-5; length: 15; V: TRBV7-2; size: -
DNA: TGCGCCAGCAGCTTGGCCCGGGCTAGCGGGAGGGGTCTAGAGACCCAGTACTTC; CDR3: CASSLARASGRGLETQYF; D: TRBD2; J: TRBJ2-5; length: 18; V: TRBV5-1; size: -
DNA: TGCGCCAGCAGCCAAGAAAGTAGAATCACAGATACGCAGTATTTT; CDR3: CASSQESRITDTQYF; D: -; J: TRBJ2-3; length: 15; V: TRBV4-1; size: once
DNA: TGTGCCAGCAGCGTAGACCCCACTCCGGGCACAGATACGCAGTATTTT; CDR3: CASSVDPTPGTDTQYF; D: -; J: TRBJ2-3; length: 16; V: TRBV9; size: -
DNA: TGTGCCTGGGGGGGCTTGCCTTCCTACGAGCAGTACTTC; CDR3: CAWGGLPSYEQYF; D: -; J: TRBJ2-7; length: 13; V: TRBV30; size: few
DNA: TGTGCCAGCAGCGTAGTGGCGCTAGCGAGTAATGAGCAGTTCTTC; CDR3: CASSVVALASNEQFF; D: -; J: TRBJ2-1; length: 15; V: TRBV9; size: -
DNA: TGTGCCAGCGCTACACGCGGGACAGGGGGGTTTGATACGCAGTATTTT; CDR3: CASATRGTGGFDTQYF; D: TRBD1; J: TRBJ2-3; length: 16; V: TRBV27; size: -
DNA: TGTGCCAGCAGCATAAATTCGGTGCCCCAGCCCCAGCATTTT; CDR3: CASSINSVPQPQHF; D: -; J: TRBJ1-5; length: 14; V: TRBV6-1; size: -
DNA: TGTGCCAGCAGTTTGAGGGACACTGGCACAGATACGCAGTATTTT; CDR3: CASSLRDTGTDTQYF; D: -; J: TRBJ2-3; length: 15; V: TRBV28; size: few
DNA: TGTGCCAGCTTCGACAGGGGAGGTACTAACTATGGCTACACCTTC; CDR3: CASFDRGGTNYGYTF; D: TRBD1; J: TRBJ1-2; length: 15; V: TRBV2; size: -
DNA: TGCGCCAGCAGCCAGAAATGGCTAGACTCCTACGAGCAGTACTTC; CDR3: CASSQKWLDSYEQYF; D: -; J: TRBJ2-7; length: 15; V: TRBV4-3; size: -
DNA: TGCAGCATCCCCCCGGGGGGTACTGAAGCTTTCTTT; CDR3: CSIPPGGTEAFF; D: -; J: TRBJ1-1; length: 12; V: TRBV29-1; size: -
DNA: TGTGCCAGCAGTCGATACCCCGCGGGAGGGAACTACGAGCAGTACTTC; CDR3: CASSRYPAGGNYEQYF; D: TRBD2; J: TRBJ2-7; length: 16; V: TRBV27; size: once
DNA: TGTGCCCGCGAGAACAGGATGAACACTGAAGCTTTCTTT; CDR3: CARENRMNTEAFF; D: -; J: TRBJ1-1; length: 13; V: TRBV6-5; size: few
DNA: TGCGCCAGCAGTCGGACAGCACTTGGCACAGATACGCAGTATTTT; CDR3: CASSRTALGTDTQYF; D: -; J: TRBJ2-3; length: 15; V: TRBV5-1; size: -
DNA: TGTGCCAGCAGAAAACGAGTCAGAGAGGGCTATGGCTACACCTTC; CDR3: CASRKRVREGYGYTF; D: -; J: TRBJ1-2; length: 15; V: TRBV27; size: -
DNA: TGCGCCAGCAGCCAACGACGCGCCGGATCGGGGGGCTCTGGAAACGCCATATATTTT; CDR3: CASSQRRAGSGGSGNAIYF; D: -; J: TRBJ1-3; length: 19; V: TRBV4-1; size: once
DNA: TGTGCCAGCAGCTTCGGGACAGGGTGGACCCAGTACTTC; CDR3: CASSFGTGWTQYF; D: TRBD1; J: TRBJ2-5; length: 13; V: TRBV7-9; size: -
DNA: TGTGCCAGCAGCTTAGTCCGGACACCTAAAGTCTATGGCTACACCTTC; CDR3: CASSLVRTPKVYGYTF; D: -; J: TRBJ1-2; length: 16; V: TRBV7-8; size: -
DNA: TGTGCCAGCAGCTTGTGGGGGGTAAGGTCCGGGGAGCTGTTTTTT; CDR3: CASSLWGVRSGELFF; D: -; J: TRBJ2-2; length: 15; V: TRBV5-6; size: -
DNA: TGTGCCAGCAGCTTGGATTTGGCGGCCACACCTGCGGGGACGGAGACCCAGTACTTC; CDR3: CASSLDLAATPAGTETQYF; D: -; J: TRBJ2-5; length: 19; V: TRBV5-4; size: -
DNA: TGTGCCACCAGCAGGGGACTAGCGGACACCGGGGAGCTGTTTTTT; CDR3: CATSRGLADTGELFF; D: TRBD2; J: TRBJ2-2; length: 15; V: TRBV15; size: -
DNA: TGTGCCAGCAGCGTTTTTGACTTAAGAGATTACGAGCAGTACTTC; CDR3: CASSVFDLRDYEQYF; D: -; J: TRBJ2-7; length: 15; V: TRBV13; size: -
DNA: TGTGCCACGTCGATATGGGGCGGCAATTCTGAAGCTTTCTTT; CDR3: CATSIWGGNSEAFF; D: -; J: TRBJ1-1; length: 14; V: TRBV5-6; size: -
DNA: TGTGCCAGCTCACCATTTGCAGGTGACTACGAGCAGTACTTC; CDR3: CASSPFAGDYEQYF; D: -; J: TRBJ2-7; length: 14; V: TRBV18; size: once
DNA: TGCGCCAGCAGCCAAGCAGGGATTACTGAAGCTTTCTTT; CDR3: CASSQAGITEAFF; D: -; J: TRBJ1-1; length: 13; V: TRBV4-1; size: once
DNA: TGCAGCGTTGCACCGGGACAGGAGTCCTACGAGCAGTACTTC; CDR3: CSVAPGQESYEQYF; D: TRBD1; J: TRBJ2-7; length: 14; V: TRBV29-1; size: -
DNA: TGTGCCAGCAGCTTGGCGGCTAGCGGAACCTACGAGCAGTACTTC; CDR3: CASSLAASGTYEQYF; D: TRBD2; J: TRBJ2-7; length: 15; V: TRBV5-6; size: -
DNA: TGCAGCGTGCGACAGGTGACTAGCGGGAGGTTGACCTACGAGCAGTACTTC; CDR3: CSVRQVTSGRLTYEQYF; D: TRBD2; J: TRBJ2-7; length: 17; V: TRBV29-1; size: -
DNA: TGTGCCAGCAGAGCGGACACAGATACGCAGTATTTT; CDR3: CASRADTDTQYF; D: -; J: TRBJ2-3; length: 12; V: TRBV2; size: -
DNA: TGTGCCAGCAGTCTCACACAGGCCTCTGGAAACACCATATATTTT; CDR3: CASSLTQASGNTIYF; D: -; J: TRBJ1-3; length: 15; V: TRBV6-5; size: few
DNA: TGTGCCAGCAGTAGGGACAGGGGAATGAACACTGAAGCTTTCTTT; CDR3: CASSRDRGMNTEAFF; D: TRBD1; J: TRBJ1-1; length: 15; V: TRBV6-5; size: -
DNA: TGCAGCGCCGTACTGAGGGGGCCGAACATTCAGTACTTC; CDR3: CSAVLRGPNIQYF; D: TRBD1; J: TRBJ2-4; length: 13; V: TRBV29-1; size: -
DNA: TGCGCCAGCAGTGAAGGGAGTACCCAAGACCTTATTCCCTTAAACTATGGCTACACCTTC; CDR3: CASSEGSTQDLIPLNYGYTF; D: -; J: TRBJ1-2; length: 20; V: TRBV10-1; size: -